The entry below gives a single T cell receptor beta chain sequence along with its context. The sample originates from a study of graft-versus-host responses after intestinal transplantation. Turning to the study itself: Every transplant recipient was induced with anti-thymocyte globulin, then maintained on tacrolimus and steroids for roughly 3 years. Study outcomes and limitations: Allograft graft-versus-host to host-versus-graft clonal ratios ran high in patients with graft-donor T cell macrochimerism.

The germline V gene encodes CDR1 SQVTM and CDR2 ANQGSEA. Trimming at V came to 7 bases and at J to 1 base, leaving 7 bases not matched to a gene. CDR3 length: 13 residues. Produced via immunoSEQ multiplex PCR; TCRdb's table is partial and in-frame only. Of 15,000 to 17,000 clones listed, roughly 35% are singletons. The chain joins TRBV29-1 to TRBJ2-7; 7 bases agree with TRBD1. This TCR came from a human patient who received an intestinal transplant. Specimen: alloreactive CD4+ T cells from a mixed lymphocyte reaction culture, collected before intestinal transplant. Subset defined: CFSE-low proliferating T cells sorted from approximately 6-day pre-transplant mixed lymphocyte reaction (GvH or HvG direction). CDR3 sequence reads: CSAIPGQSYEQYF. The CDR3 DNA is TGCAGCGCCATACCGGGACAGTCCTACGAGCAGTACTTC.